Each of the 17 T cell receptor beta chains below was sequenced from the same sample in a study of blood T cell repertoires in COVID-19. Some clones are missing from TCRdb's copy, which holds only in-frame ones; the method was immunoSEQ multiplex PCR. The data show over 110,000 clones, around nine tenths seen once. What was sequenced was peripheral blood. The receptors were sampled from a woman in her 50s with acute or convalescent COVID-19.

This clone was recorded a few times. The chain uses TRBV6-4 and TRBJ1-1; D may be TRBD1 (6 bases). CDR1 and CDR2 (germline): MRHNA, SNTAGT. This CDR3 has 17 residues. With 2 bases removed from V and 5 bases from J, the gap between germline ends came to 21 bases. The CDR3 bases are TGTGCCAGCAGTGACCCCAGGGGTTGGGGGGGCAGAACTGAAGCTTTCTTT. This codes for CASSDPRGWGGRTEAFF.

The rearrangement links TRBV7-9 to TRBJ1-4, with D perhaps TRBD1 (6 bases). The V end lost 6 bases, the J end lost 11 bases, and 10 bases lay between the germline ends. CDR1 and CDR2 (germline): SEHNR, FQNEAQ (reference sequence). This CDR3 has 11 residues. The CDR3 loop reads CASSLGQKLFF. DNA of the CDR3: TGTGCCAGCAGTCTAGGACAGAAACTGTTTTTT.

This clone was picked up a small number of times. The V gene is TRBV2, the J gene TRBJ2-3, with 9 positions matching TRBD1. There are 14 residues in the CDR3. Trimming cost V 6 bases and J 4 bases; bases outside gene matches: 5. The V gene's germline CDR1 is SNHLY and CDR2 FYNNEI. For the CDR3, the DNA is TGTGCCAGCAGGGACAGGGGAGGCGCAGATACGCAGTATTTT. This codes for CASRDRGGADTQYF.

This CDR3 reads CASSLEGNWNEQFF. In DNA form, the CDR3 reads TGTGCCAGCAGCTTAGAGGGAAATTGGAATGAGCAGTTCTTC. The chain employs TRBV7-3 and TRBJ2-1; D possibly corresponds to TRBD2 (5 bases). V lost 2 bases to trimming and J lost 7 bases, with 12 bases between them. Germline values: CDR1 SGHTA, CDR2 FQGTGA. The CDR3 is 14 amino acids.

Regarding this clone: One end of the junction fails to match germline, which may point to a read error. The CDR3 DNA follows: TGTGCCAGCAGTGACAACAGAAAGTTT. Its translation: CASSDNRKF. V is TRBV6-4 and J is TRBJ1-6; D is uncertain. This CDR3 has 9 amino acids. The germline V gene has CDR1 MRHNA and CDR2 SNTAGT.

The rearrangement uses TRBV7-9 and TRBJ2-5, with a weak D call TRBD2 (6 bases). The V and J ends lost 5 bases and 5 bases respectively, with 12 bases between them. The germline gives CDR1 SEHNR, CDR2 FQNEAQ (reference sequence). The CDR3 is made up of 13 amino acids. CDR3 nucleotides: TGTGCCAGCAGCCGGGACTTTTTGGAGACCCAGTACTTC. This translates into CASSRDFLETQYF.

This clone has only one observation. This chain connects TRBV19 to TRBJ1-2; weak D call: TRBD1 (6 bases). There are 14 residues in the CDR3. The V end was cut by 5 bases, the J end by 4 bases, with 14 bases between. Germline-derived CDR1 and CDR2 are LNHDA and SQIVND (reference sequence). Written as DNA, the CDR3 is TGTGCCAGTAGTCCTCCAGGGGTTTCCTATGGCTACACCTTC. It yields the protein CASSPPGVSYGYTF.

The chain has TRBV19 and TRBJ2-3, with TRBD1 matching over 9 bases. Trimming cost V 7 bases and J 4 bases; bases outside gene matches: 12. Germline assignment: CDR1 LNHDA and CDR2 SQIVND (reference sequence). The CDR3 runs to 16 residues. CDR3 sequence (DNA): TGTGCCAGTAATCCTACAGGGGGCGCAAAGTCAGATACGCAGTATTTT. It is translated as CASNPTGGAKSDTQYF.

The V call is TRBV6-5, the J call TRBJ1-6, with TRBD1 as a possible D gene (6 bases). V lost 8 bases and J lost 5, with 10 bases in between. Germline CDR1 and CDR2: MNHEY and SVGAGI. The CDR3 consists of 13 residues. The CDR3 DNA follows: TGTGCCAGCTGGACAGTAGATAATTCACCCCTCCACTTT. Its protein is CASWTVDNSPLHF.

The rearrangement joins TRBV11-3 to TRBJ2-1; 15 positions match TRBD2. Trimming cost V 3 bases and J 7 bases; bases outside gene matches: 1. Germline assignment: CDR1 SGHNT and CDR2 YENEEA. The CDR3 is 15 amino acids. CDR3 sequence: CASSLGLAGGNEQFF. CDR3 bases: TGTGCCAGCAGCTTGGGACTAGCGGGAGGTAATGAGCAGTTCTTC.

This chain links TRBV6-5 with TRBJ1-1, with 8 bases fitting TRBD1. The junction had 10 bases not matched to a gene; V was cut back by 6 bases and J by 4 bases. Germline CDR1 is MNHEY and CDR2 is SVGAGI. This CDR3 has 15 amino acids. In DNA, the CDR3 is TGTGCCAGCAGGACAGAGGGACAGGCTTTCACTGAAGCTTTCTTT. Protein: CASRTEGQAFTEAFF.

CDR3 DNA sequence: TGTGCCAGCAGCCCCCTAAGCCCGGGGACTGGCCCCACAGATACGCAGTATTTT. It encodes CASSPLSPGTGPTDTQYF. The chain carries TRBV7-3 and TRBJ2-3; D might be TRBD2 (6 bases). From germline, CDR1 is SGHTA and CDR2 FQGTGA. CDR3 size: 18 residues. V gave up 5 bases and J gave up 2 bases, with 23 bases separating them.

This chain links TRBV10-1 with TRBJ2-5; no clear D. The CDR3 extends over 13 amino acids. Trimming removed 3 bases at V and 5 bases at J, with 10 bases between. CDR1 and CDR2 (germline): WNHNN, SYGVQD (reference sequence). The CDR3 DNA reads TGCGCCAGCAGTGACGGGTCCCGGGAGACCCAGTACTTC. Translating it yields CASSDGSRETQYF.

The CDR3 loop reads CASSPLAGGLDTQYF. The CDR3 nucleotides read TGTGCCAGCAGCCCCCTAGCGGGAGGATTAGATACGCAGTATTTT. This chain connects TRBV6-6 to TRBJ2-3; 11 bases line up with TRBD2. The germline gives CDR1 MNHNY, CDR2 SVGAGI (reference sequence). Trimming took 6 bases from V and 5 from J; bases not matched to a gene: 7. The CDR3 covers 15 residues.

The gene calls are TRBV29-1 and TRBJ2-1; TRBD2 matches 12 bases. The V and J ends lost 7 bases and 4 bases, in that order; junction bases with no gene match: 17. The germline CDR1 and CDR2 sequences are SQVTM and ANQGSEA. The CDR3 contains 18 residues. Written as DNA, the CDR3 is TGCAGCGCCGGCAGGGGGAGACTAGCGGGAGTAGGTTACAATGAGCAGTTCTTC. This gives the protein CSAGRGRLAGVGYNEQFF.

The rearrangement joins TRBV18 to TRBJ2-1, with 8 bases lining up with TRBD1. Germline CDR1 is KGHSH and CDR2 is LQKENI. The CDR3 is 17 residues long. J was trimmed by 6 bases and V by 3 bases; bases with no gene match: 13. The DNA of the CDR3 is TGTGCCAGCTCACCCCTTACTCAGGGGGCCCGCGTCAATGAGCAGTTCTTC. It yields the protein CASSPLTQGARVNEQFF.

J is TRBJ2-5 and V is TRBV4-2; D might be TRBD2 (5 bases). Trimming removed 1 base from V and 1 base from J, with 16 bases in between. Germline CDR1 and CDR2: LGHNA and YNFKEQ. The length of the CDR3 is 17 residues. CDR3 region: CASSQGWRGPSQETQYF. The CDR3 DNA reads as TGTGCCAGCAGCCAAGGATGGAGAGGGCCAAGCCAAGAGACCCAGTACTTC.